This T cell receptor beta chain was recovered during a study of post-analysis software for immune sequencing data. Findings and caveats of the study: The study found significantly lower normalized Chao1 diversity in multiple sclerosis patients than in controls. A handful of TRBV segments were more frequent in patients than controls; TRBV5-6, TRBV5-1 and TRBV20-1 belonged to this group. Batch-mates among the samples co-clustered strongly by F measure.

Built from TCR beta cDNA, the libraries had unique molecular identifiers in them. From approximately 0.95 to 9.8 million T cells, 400,000 to 550,000 cDNA molecules were obtained. TCRdb independently ran MiXCR on the PCR reads; one entry per CDR3 protein. The data show roughly 600,000 distinct CDR3 sequences, 44% seen once. Regarding this clonotype: Its antigen remains unidentified. An end of the junction differs from the germline gene, which may be a read error.

There are 14 residues in the CDR3. The V gene's germline CDR1 is SSHAT and CDR2 FNYEAQ (reference sequence). This chain links TRBV7-7 with TRBJ1-4; no reliable D call. This receptor was identified in a girl aged 5 to 17 with multiple sclerosis. The sequencing input was blood. CDR3 sequence: CASSEGAWGEKLFF. DNA for the CDR3: TGTGCTAGCAGCGAGGGCGCTTGGGGTGAAAAACTGTTTTTT.